This is a list of T cell receptor beta chains from one sample in a study of cytomegalovirus exposure and HLA in healthy donors. TCRdb's table, derived via immunoSEQ multiplex PCR, lists solely in-frame clones and lacks some. This sample has approximately 100,000 clones, with roughly 70% found just once. Material: PBMCs. All receptors derive from a man between 45 and 60 years old in good health and CMV-seronegative. Each CDR3 is given with its conserved first and last residue. Fields, in order: clone size, D gene, V gene, J gene, CDR3 length, CDR3 protein, CDR3 DNA. D genes are given only for firm matches. The listing skips clone size in some rows; elsewhere it reads once, few, many or a size class.

-,-,TRBV19,TRBJ2-2,13,CASSASRGGELFF,TGTGCCAGTAGCGCATCAAGGGGAGGGGAGCTGTTTTTT
-,-,TRBV30,TRBJ1-2,16,CAWSVGGPGGDYGYTF,TGTGCCTGGAGTGTCGGTGGTCCCGGGGGTGACTATGGCTACACCTTC
-,TRBD1,TRBV28,TRBJ1-1,16,CASRLEGTGRYTEAFF,TGTGCCAGCAGACTAGAAGGGACAGGGCGGTACACTGAAGCTTTCTTT
-,TRBD1,TRBV6-1,TRBJ2-1,14,CASSLEDRGNEQFF,TGTGCCAGCAGTCTAGAAGACAGGGGGAATGAGCAGTTCTTC
-,TRBD2,TRBV5-8,TRBJ2-1,15,CASSLSGRAHNEQFF,TGTGCCAGCAGCCTTAGCGGGAGGGCCCACAATGAGCAGTTCTTC
-,-,TRBV28,TRBJ2-5,14,CASSLTGPRETQYF,TGTGCCAGCAGTTTAACAGGCCCAAGAGAGACCCAGTACTTC
few,-,TRBV19,TRBJ1-6,15,CASSIEAARSSPLHF,TGTGCCAGTAGTATAGAAGCGGCCAGGTCTTCACCCCTCCACTTT
few,-,TRBV5-1,TRBJ2-1,15,CASRMAGISYNEQFF,TGCGCCAGCAGGATGGCAGGAATCTCCTACAATGAGCAGTTCTTC
-,-,TRBV29-1,TRBJ1-2,15,CSALRSVPGNGGYTF,TGCAGCGCCCTGAGGAGTGTCCCAGGGAATGGGGGCTACACCTTC
-,TRBD2,TRBV5-6,TRBJ2-3,15,CASSPRGGGTDTQYF,TGTGCCAGCAGCCCCCGCGGGGGAGGCACAGATACGCAGTATTTT
-,TRBD2,TRBV7-9,TRBJ2-2,16,CASSATSGKNTGELFF,TGTGCCAGCAGCGCAACTAGCGGGAAGAACACCGGGGAGCTGTTTTTT
-,-,TRBV18,TRBJ2-3,17,CASSPRTGGKSTDTQYF,TGTGCCAGCTCACCACGAACAGGTGGAAAAAGCACAGATACGCAGTATTTT
-,TRBD1,TRBV19,TRBJ1-1,14,CASSGDRLNTEAFF,TGTGCCAGCAGTGGGGACAGATTGAACACTGAAGCTTTCTTT
-,-,TRBV9,TRBJ2-7,14,CASSVEPGGDEQYF,TGTGCCAGCAGCGTAGAACCCGGCGGTGACGAGCAGTACTTC
-,TRBD2,TRBV4-1,TRBJ2-7,15,CASSKGLVGSYEQYF,TGCGCCAGCAGCAAGGGACTAGTAGGGTCCTACGAGCAGTACTTC
-,TRBD1,TRBV5-8,TRBJ2-1,16,CASSVFGQGSYNEQFF,TGTGCCAGCAGCGTCTTCGGACAGGGCTCCTACAATGAGCAGTTCTTC
-,-,TRBV5-1,TRBJ1-1,15,CASSEISTGNTEAFF,TGCGCCAGCAGCGAAATCAGTACGGGGAACACTGAAGCTTTCTTT
-,-,TRBV10-3,TRBJ2-2,17,CAISESSGAANTGELFF,TGTGCCATCAGTGAGTCGAGTGGGGCCGCGAACACCGGGGAGCTGTTTTTT
few,-,TRBV4-3,TRBJ1-4,16,CASSQDGGLVNEKLFF,TGCGCCAGCAGCCAAGACGGGGGGTTGGTTAATGAAAAACTGTTTTTT
few,-,TRBV6-1,TRBJ1-1,15,CASSGGTTGNTEAFF,TGTGCCAGCAGTGGAGGGACGACAGGGAACACTGAAGCTTTCTTT